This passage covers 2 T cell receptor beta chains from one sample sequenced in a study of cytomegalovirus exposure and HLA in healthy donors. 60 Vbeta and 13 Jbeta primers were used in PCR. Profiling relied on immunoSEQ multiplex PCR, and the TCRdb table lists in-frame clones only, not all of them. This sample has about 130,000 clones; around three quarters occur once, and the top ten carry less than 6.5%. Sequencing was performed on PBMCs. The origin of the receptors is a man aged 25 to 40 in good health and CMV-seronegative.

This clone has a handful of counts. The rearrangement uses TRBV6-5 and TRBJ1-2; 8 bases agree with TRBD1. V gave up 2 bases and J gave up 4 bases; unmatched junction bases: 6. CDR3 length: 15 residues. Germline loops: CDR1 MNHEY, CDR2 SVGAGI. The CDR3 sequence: CASSYVTGGSYGYTF. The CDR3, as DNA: TGTGCCAGCAGTTACGTCACAGGGGGTTCCTATGGCTACACCTTC.

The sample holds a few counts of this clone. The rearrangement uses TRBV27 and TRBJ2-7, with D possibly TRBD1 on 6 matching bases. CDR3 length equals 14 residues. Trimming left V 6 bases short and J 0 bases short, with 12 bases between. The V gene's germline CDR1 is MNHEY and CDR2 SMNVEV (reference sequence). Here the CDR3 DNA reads TGTGCCAGCAGAACTTCGGGACACTCCTACGAGCAGTACTTC. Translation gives CASRTSGHSYEQYF.